These 10 T cell receptor beta chains were sequenced from one sample in a study of blood T cell repertoires in COVID-19. This table comes from immunoSEQ multiplex PCR, and its TCRdb copy is limited to in-frame clones, with some not included. The profile shows roughly 73,000 clones, 75% to 90% of them singletons. Sequencing was done on a sample of peripheral blood. The receptors were sampled from a man older than 75 with acute or convalescent COVID-19.

V usage is TRBV9 and J usage is TRBJ2-7; TRBD1 matches at 10 bases. Germline-derived CDR1 and CDR2 are SGDLS and YYNGEE. The trim removed 2 bases at V and 5 bases at J, leaving 10 bases unmatched. The CDR3 is made up of 16 amino acids. The CDR3 nucleotides are TGTGCCAGCAGCGTGACAGGGGGCGCAGGTCCCGACGAGCAGTACTTC. Translation gives CASSVTGGAGPDEQYF.

The rearrangement uses TRBV5-1 and TRBJ1-2; a possible D gene is TRBD1 (6 bases). CDR3 length: 15 residues. Trimming took 0 bases from V and 2 from J, leaving 11 bases between them. The germline CDR1 and CDR2 sequences are SGHRS and YFSETQ. DNA for the CDR3: TGCGCCAGCAGCTTGGGAGGGGGGGCCAACTATGGCTACACCTTC. As protein: CASSLGGGANYGYTF.

The chain combines TRBV7-9 with TRBJ1-4; TRBD1 aligns across 10 bases. The CDR3 consists of 15 residues. Trimming removed 3 bases from V and 8 bases from J; junction bases left unmatched: 6. Per germline, CDR1 SEHNR and CDR2 FQNEAQ (reference sequence). CDR3 coding DNA: TGTGCCAGCAGCTTGGGGGACAGGGGAGGCGAAAAACTGTTTTTT. Protein sequence: CASSLGDRGGEKLFF.

The gene calls are TRBV5-1 and TRBJ2-7; 8 nucleotides align to TRBD1. The CDR3 runs to 14 residues. CDR1 is SGHRS, CDR2 YFSETQ, per germline. With V trimmed by 4 bases and J by 4 bases, 7 bases remained unmatched. Here the CDR3 DNA reads TGCGCCAGCAGCGGCGGACAGGGAGGTTACGAGCAGTACTTC. The encoded protein is CASSGGQGGYEQYF.

The chain employs TRBV30 and TRBJ1-2; D call uncertain. This CDR3 region has 13 residues. Germline V gives CDR1 GTSNPN, CDR2 SVGIG (reference sequence). V was shortened by 3 bases and J by 1 base, with 9 bases between the two germline ends. CDR3: CAWRGRVNYGYTF. CDR3 nucleotide sequence: TGTGCCTGGAGAGGGAGGGTTAACTATGGCTACACCTTC.

The rearrangement links TRBV30 to TRBJ2-1; 8 bases are a match to TRBD2. The CDR3 totals 16 residues. Germline V gene lookup returns CDR1 GTSNPN and CDR2 SVGIG (reference sequence). V lost 2 bases to trimming and J lost 8 bases; unmatched junction nucleotides: 14. The chain's CDR3 is CAWSIFGAGVLDEQFF. As DNA, the CDR3 is TGTGCCTGGAGTATTTTTGGAGCGGGAGTCTTGGATGAGCAGTTCTTC.

The J gene is TRBJ2-5, the V gene TRBV18; TRBD1 matches 12 bases. V shed 4 bases and J 5 bases; nucleotides not matched to a gene: 2. Looked up from germline, CDR1 is KGHSH and CDR2 is LQKENI. This CDR3 contains 14 residues. CDR3 protein: CASSQGQGAETQYF. The CDR3 nucleotides are TGTGCCAGCTCACAGGGACAGGGGGCTGAGACCCAGTACTTC.

V is TRBV28 and J is TRBJ2-7; D remains unclear. The V end was cut by 9 bases, the J end by 2 bases, with 11 bases between. Germline V gene sequence: CDR1 MDHEN, CDR2 SYDVKM. The length of the CDR3 is 12 residues. The CDR3 protein is CASRSITYEQYF. CDR3 bases: TGTGCCAGTCGTTCTATTACCTACGAGCAGTACTTC.

CDR3 protein: CASSEGGGWQPQHF. The DNA of the CDR3 is TGTGCCAGCAGTGAAGGTGGGGGCTGGCAGCCCCAGCATTTT. The chain links TRBV6-1 to TRBJ1-5; D possibly corresponds to TRBD1 (6 bases). The CDR3 loop spans 14 amino acids. V was trimmed by 1 base and J by 7 bases, leaving 11 bases between them. Looked up from germline, CDR1 is MNHNS and CDR2 is SASEGT.

This CDR3 is CASSLLVAGELFF. In DNA form, the CDR3 reads TGTGCCAGCAGCCTTCTAGTAGCCGGGGAGCTGTTTTTT. The rearrangement joins TRBV3-1 (or the pseudogene TRBV3-2) to TRBJ2-2; D gene ambiguous. The V end was cut by 4 bases, the J end by 6 bases, with 9 bases between. The V gene's germline CDR1 is LGHDT and CDR2 YNNKEL (reference sequence). The CDR3 spans 13 residues.